The 17 T cell receptor beta chains listed next were all sequenced from one sample in a study of PD-1 blockade in classical Hodgkin lymphoma. The patients all showed relapse after autologous stem cell transplantation, while their brentuximab vedotin exposure varied. Some clones are missing from TCRdb's copy, which holds only in-frame ones; the method was immunoSEQ multiplex PCR. Of over 35,000 clones in the sample, roughly 86% were seen once. The sample in question was peripheral blood mononuclear cells (PBMCs), obtained before the second cycle of nivolumab. The receptors here all came from a human donor with classical Hodgkin lymphoma.

This clone was counted between two and nine times. V is TRBV11-2 and J is TRBJ1-3, with TRBD1 matching 7 bases. The CDR3 is made up of 17 amino acids. Germline loops: CDR1 SGHAT, CDR2 FQNNGV. With 5 bases clipped from V and 0 bases from J, the junction kept 10 bases outside the gene matches. CDR3 residues: CASSPNRQGRSGNTIYF. In DNA, the CDR3 is TGTGCCAGCAGCCCCAATCGACAGGGACGCTCTGGAAACACCATATATTTT.

The chain employs TRBV4-2 and TRBJ2-7; TRBD2 is a possible D gene (5 bases). The length of the CDR3 is 13 residues. Germline assignment: CDR1 LGHNA and CDR2 YNFKEQ. Trimming removed 1 base at V and 6 bases at J, with 10 bases between. CDR3 amino acids: CASSQVDSGEQYF. The CDR3 DNA follows: TGTGCCAGCAGCCAAGTGGACTCGGGCGAGCAGTACTTC.

This chain uses TRBV5-8 with TRBJ2-1; the D is unclear. Germline CDR1 and CDR2: SGHTS and YDEGEE. CDR3 length: 11 amino acids. V lost 0 bases, J lost 10 bases, and 5 bases lay in between. CDR3 loop: CASSLVREQFF. As DNA, the CDR3 is TGTGCCAGCAGCTTGGTTAGGGAGCAGTTCTTC.

The V gene is TRBV5-3, the J gene TRBJ1-3; TRBD1 is a possible D gene (5 bases). TRBV5-3 is recorded as an ORF, its role being uncertain. The CDR3 is made up of 15 amino acids. V gave up 4 bases and J gave up 0 bases, with 11 bases separating them. The CDR3 protein is CARSQDSRSGNTIYF. The CDR3 bases are TGTGCCAGAAGCCAAGACAGCCGCTCTGGAAACACCATATATTTT.

V gene TRBV18 combines with J gene TRBJ2-3; 7 nucleotides align to TRBD1. CDR3 size: 13 residues. The V gene's germline CDR1 is KGHSH and CDR2 LQKENI. V dropped 6 bases and J dropped 5; count of bases not matched to a gene: 5. CDR3 sequence (DNA): TGTGCCAGCTCGCCGAGGGGGCAAGATACGCAGTATTTT. It translates to CASSPRGQDTQYF.

This chain links TRBV9 with TRBJ2-7; 9 bases fit TRBD2. The CDR3 loop spans 14 amino acids. The J segment lost 3 bases and the V segment lost 2 bases, leaving 3 bases of the junction unmatched. The germline V gene has CDR1 SGDLS and CDR2 YYNGEE. CDR3 DNA sequence: TGTGCCAGCAGCGTTAGTAGCGGGGGCTACGAGCAGTACTTC. Encoded protein: CASSVSSGGYEQYF.

The V call is TRBV7-9, the J call TRBJ1-5; D is uncertain. Trimming stripped 5 bases from V and 5 bases from J, with 7 bases between. The CDR3 runs 12 residues. CDR1 and CDR2 from the germline V gene are SEHNR and FQNEAQ (reference sequence). The CDR3, as DNA: TGTGCCAGCAGCCGTCTTGATCAGCCCCAGCATTTT. Protein: CASSRLDQPQHF. Using reference TRBV7-9 and TRBJ1-5 for the parts outside the CDR3, the full variable domain is DTGVSQNPRHKITKRGQNVTFRCDPISEHNRLYWYRQTLGQGPEFLTYFQNEAQLEKSRLLSDRFSAERPKGSFSTLEIQRTEQGDSAMYLCASSRLDQPQHFGDGTRLSIL.

The chain has TRBV5-8 and TRBJ1-3, with a possible D match to TRBD1 (5 bases). With 4 bases removed from V and 0 bases from J, the gap between germline ends came to 11 bases. Germline CDR1 SGHTS, CDR2 YDEGEE. The CDR3 spans 15 residues. DNA for the CDR3: TGTGCCAGCAGCCTCGGGACCGACTCTGGAAACACCATATATTTT. It translates to CASSLGTDSGNTIYF.

This sequence joins TRBV11-2 and TRBJ2-4; maybe TRBD1 (6 bases). Between the trimmed V and J ends, which lost 4 bases and 8 bases, there was a span of 15 bases. CDR3 size: 14 residues. Per germline, CDR1 SGHAT and CDR2 FQNNGV. DNA of the CDR3: TGTGCCAGCAGCTCCCGGACAGAAAGGGACATTCAGTACTTC. It specifies CASSSRTERDIQYF.

V is TRBV7-2 and J is TRBJ2-5; no firm D call. The V and J ends lost 1 base and 2 bases respectively, with 5 bases between them. Germline lookup yields CDR1 SGHTA and CDR2 FQGNSA. The CDR3 has 13 residues. This CDR3 is CASSLVRQETQYF. The CDR3 DNA sequence: TGTGCCAGCAGCTTAGTCAGACAAGAGACCCAGTACTTC.

The V call is TRBV7-2, the J call TRBJ2-7, with TRBD2 matching over 11 bases. The CDR3 runs 16 residues. Germline V gene data show CDR1 as SGHTA and CDR2 as FQGNSA. Trimming cost V 1 base and J 4 bases; bases outside gene matches: 6. The CDR3 DNA reads TGTGCCAGCAGCTTAGACCCGGGACTAGCGGTATACGAGCAGTACTTC. This sequence encodes CASSLDPGLAVYEQYF.

This rearrangement joins TRBV7-2 to TRBJ2-5, with a weak D call TRBD2 (6 bases). Germline CDR1 is SGHTA and CDR2 is FQGNSA. CDR3 size: 14 residues. The V end lost 5 bases, the J end lost 4 bases, and 14 bases lay between the germline ends. DNA of the CDR3: TGTGCCAGCAGCAGGGACTCCCCGGGAGAGACCCAGTACTTC. This translates into CASSRDSPGETQYF.

Here the CDR3 reads CAISGRLTPLRTDTQYF. CDR3 sequence (DNA): TGTGCCATCAGTGGGCGACTAACTCCACTCCGCACAGATACGCAGTATTTT. The J gene is TRBJ2-3, the V gene TRBV10-3; D is perhaps TRBD2 (5 bases). Germline lookup yields CDR1 ENHRY and CDR2 SYGVKD. CDR3 length: 17 residues. V lost 4 bases and J 1 base, leaving 18 bases between the germline ends.

This chain connects TRBV29-1 to TRBJ2-1, with D maybe TRBD2 (7 bases). The CDR3 consists of 14 residues. Deletions cut 6 bases from V and 4 bases from J, with 16 bases between. Germline lookup yields CDR1 SQVTM and CDR2 ANQGSEA. CDR3 DNA sequence: TGCAGCGTGGAGGGGGGAGGGGTTTACAATGAGCAGTTCTTC. Translated: CSVEGGGVYNEQFF.

The V and J genes are TRBV6-5 and TRBJ2-5; 7 bases map to TRBD1. CDR3 length equals 15 residues. The V gene end was trimmed by 5 bases and the J gene end by 2 bases; junction bases not matched to a gene: 8. Germline lookup yields CDR1 MNHEY and CDR2 SVGAGI. Written as DNA, the CDR3 is TGTGCCAGCAGTCACAGGGGACAACAACAAGAGACCCAGTACTTC. It is translated as CASSHRGQQQETQYF.

This chain's CDR3 is CASSTQGNTEAFF. The CDR3 nucleotides are TGTGCCAGCAGCACACAGGGGAACACTGAAGCTTTCTTT. The chain is built from TRBV7-2 and TRBJ1-1, with D possibly being TRBD1 (6 bases). The V and J ends lost 5 bases and 1 base respectively, with 8 bases between them. The CDR3 covers 13 residues. Germline V gene sequence: CDR1 SGHTA, CDR2 FQGNSA.

This rearrangement joins TRBV9 to TRBJ1-2; possible D gene TRBD1, 5 bases. The V and J ends lost 3 bases and 8 bases respectively, with 20 bases between them. CDR3 length: 15 amino acids. Per germline, CDR1 SGDLS and CDR2 YYNGEE. Written as DNA, the CDR3 is TGTGCCAGCAGCGCCCGACAGAAGACGGAGATAGGCTACACCTTC. It yields the protein CASSARQKTEIGYTF.